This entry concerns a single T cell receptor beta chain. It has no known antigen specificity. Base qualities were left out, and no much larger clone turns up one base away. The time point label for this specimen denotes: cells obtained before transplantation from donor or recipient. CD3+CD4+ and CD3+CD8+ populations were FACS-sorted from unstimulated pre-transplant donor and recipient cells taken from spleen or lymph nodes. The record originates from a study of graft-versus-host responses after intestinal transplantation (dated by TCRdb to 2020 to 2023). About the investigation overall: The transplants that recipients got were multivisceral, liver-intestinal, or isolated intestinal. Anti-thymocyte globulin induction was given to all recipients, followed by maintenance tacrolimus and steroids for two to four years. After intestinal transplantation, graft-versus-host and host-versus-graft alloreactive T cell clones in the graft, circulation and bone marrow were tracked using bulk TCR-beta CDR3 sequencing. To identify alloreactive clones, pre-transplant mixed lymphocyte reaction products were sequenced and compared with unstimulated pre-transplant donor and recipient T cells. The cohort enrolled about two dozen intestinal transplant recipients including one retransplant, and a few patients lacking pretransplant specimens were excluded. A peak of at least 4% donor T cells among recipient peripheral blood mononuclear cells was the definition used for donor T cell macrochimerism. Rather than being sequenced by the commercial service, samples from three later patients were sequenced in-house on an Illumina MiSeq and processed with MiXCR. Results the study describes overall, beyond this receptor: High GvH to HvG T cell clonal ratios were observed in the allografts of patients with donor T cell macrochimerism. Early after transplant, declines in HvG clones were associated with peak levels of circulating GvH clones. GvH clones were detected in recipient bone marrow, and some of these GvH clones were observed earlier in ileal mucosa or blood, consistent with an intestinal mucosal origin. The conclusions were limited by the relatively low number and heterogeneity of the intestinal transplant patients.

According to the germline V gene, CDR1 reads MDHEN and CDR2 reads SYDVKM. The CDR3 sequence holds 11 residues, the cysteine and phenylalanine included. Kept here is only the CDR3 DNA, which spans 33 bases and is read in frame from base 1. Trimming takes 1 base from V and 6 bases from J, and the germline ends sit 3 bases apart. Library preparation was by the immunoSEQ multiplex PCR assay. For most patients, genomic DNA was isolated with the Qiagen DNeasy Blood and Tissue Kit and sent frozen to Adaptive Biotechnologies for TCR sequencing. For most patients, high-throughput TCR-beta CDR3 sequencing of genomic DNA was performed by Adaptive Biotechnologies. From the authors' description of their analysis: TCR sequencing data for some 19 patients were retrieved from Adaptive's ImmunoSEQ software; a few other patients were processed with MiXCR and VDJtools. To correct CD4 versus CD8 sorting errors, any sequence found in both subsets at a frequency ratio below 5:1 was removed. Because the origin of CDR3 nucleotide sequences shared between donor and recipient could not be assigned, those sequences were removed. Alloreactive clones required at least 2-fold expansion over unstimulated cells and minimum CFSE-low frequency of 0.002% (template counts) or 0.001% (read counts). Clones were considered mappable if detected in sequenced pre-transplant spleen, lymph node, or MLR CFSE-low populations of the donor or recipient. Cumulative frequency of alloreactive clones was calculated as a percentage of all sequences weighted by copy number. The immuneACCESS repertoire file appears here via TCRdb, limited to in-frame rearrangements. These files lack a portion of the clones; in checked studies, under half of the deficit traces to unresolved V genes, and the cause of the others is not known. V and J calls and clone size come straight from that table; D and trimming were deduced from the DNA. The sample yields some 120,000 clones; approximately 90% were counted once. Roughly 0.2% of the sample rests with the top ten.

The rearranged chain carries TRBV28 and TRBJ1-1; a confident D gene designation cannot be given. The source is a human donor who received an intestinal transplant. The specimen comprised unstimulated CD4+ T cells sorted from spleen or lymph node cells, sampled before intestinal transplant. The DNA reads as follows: TGTGCCAGCAGTTTATTCTCTGAAGCTTTCTTT. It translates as CASSLFSEAFF.